The rows below give T cell receptor beta chains drawn from one sample of a study of blood T cell dynamics during melanoma immunotherapy. Clones were sequenced by immunoSEQ multiplex PCR, and TCRdb holds only the in-frame ones, with some missing. The sample holds 550 to 800 clones, 70% to 80% seen once. Sequences were derived from CD8+ T cells from blood, sampled from a patient treated with checkpoint blockade. These receptors were taken from a human donor with melanoma. Each CDR3 is given without its conserved first and last residue.

TRBV19	TRBJ1-1	ASSISVNTEAF
TRBV6-1	TRBJ2-4	ASSEHWAGLAKNIQY
TRBV7-9	TRBJ1-1	ASRLANTEAF
TRBV1	TRBJ2-2	TSSRLAGLNSGELF
TRBV4-1	TRBJ2-1	ASSQEFVRDEQF
TRBV4-3	TRBJ2-7	ASSQAAGVNHEQY
TRBV2	TRBJ2-1	ASSEEGSPNNEQF
TRBV5-1	TRBJ1-1	ASSLVLNRVGVTNTEAF
TRBV5-4	TRBJ2-1	ASSLGEGLNYNEQF
TRBV7-2	TRBJ2-2	ASSSRPPGTGELF
TRBV13	TRBJ2-5	ASSTRLAGAQETQY
TRBV10-1	TRBJ2-7	ASNRDLSSYEQY
TRBV5-5	TRBJ2-1	ASSLGEGLNYNEQF
TRBV4-3	TRBJ2-7	ASSPNYYEQY
TRBV11-2	TRBJ2-7	ASSRWGHEQY
TRBV19	TRBJ2-3	ASRTSGGGTDTQY
TRBV5-6	TRBJ2-7	ASSWGDRGLDEQY
TRBV7-2	TRBJ2-1	ASSLGTSGPLGDEQF
TRBV5-4	TRBJ2-1	ASSLVAGPNNEQF
TRBV19	TRBJ2-1	ASNLGNEQF
TRBV7-8	TRBJ1-1	ASSLVGAGVAEAF
TRBV9	TRBJ1-4	ASSVDPTGPLNEKLF
TRBV9	TRBJ2-7	ASSPRTGGVYEQY
TRBV28	TRBJ2-3	ASSSQRMGASTDTQY
TRBV10-2	TRBJ2-1	ASSGPGGVAGVYDEQF
TRBV6-6	TRBJ2-7	ASSRQGGNEQY
TRBV28	TRBJ1-5	ASSYLGQYSNQPQH
TRBV27	TRBJ2-1	ASGGQGANEQF
TRBV29-1	TRBJ2-1	RVKSGYNEQF
TRBV12-5	TRBJ2-1	ASGLVVVTRGGSNEQF
TRBV9	TRBJ2-1	ASSVADLGMEGQF
TRBV10-1	TRBJ1-5	ASSDGDSNQPQH
TRBV13	TRBJ1-2	ASSETANYGYT
TRBV27	TRBJ2-7	ASSGDAYEQY
TRBV7-8	TRBJ2-7	ASSPYRELRTYEQY
TRBV7-3	TRBJ2-3	ASSPTGQESTDTQY
TRBV27	TRBJ2-7	ATRDEQY
TRBV9	TRBJ2-7	ASSVGDTYEQY
TRBV11-2	TRBJ2-7	ASSLRTGPGSYEQY
TRBV19	TRBJ2-1	ASSIGSVAGYNEQF
TRBV9	TRBJ2-7	ASSPSGSPPTYEQY
TRBV28	TRBJ2-2	ASRPKQGASTTGELF
TRBV10-3	TRBJ2-4	AISEPTGENIQY
TRBV9	TRBJ2-7	ASSPGQGYEQY
TRBV11-2	TRBJ2-7	ASSLTTSGRSHEQY
TRBV13	TRBJ2-1	ASSLIGVSYNEQF
TRBV7-6	TRBJ2-7	ASSLAGTGVTYEQY
TRBV30	TRBJ2-1	AWSETSGGYNEQF
TRBV28	TRBJ2-7	ASSLTSGSWEQY
TRBV10-3	TRBJ2-5	AISEGGAETQY
TRBV6-9	TRBJ1-5	ASSRDSGRDQPQH
TRBV4-1	TRBJ2-7	ASSQEAPVGGSYEQY
TRBV15	TRBJ1-2	ATRKQGDSTGYT
TRBV4-1	TRBJ2-2	ATTNAGELF
TRBV5-4	TRBJ2-2	ASSLGGTGELF
TRBV6-9	TRBJ2-2	ASADGELF